This TCR beta chain was identified during a study of T cell responses to AZD1222 COVID-19 vaccine. V shed 7 bases, J shed 5 bases, and the junction held 16 bases outside the gene matches. Germline-derived CDR1 and CDR2 are WNHNN and SYGVQD (reference sequence). The CDR3 is 16 amino acids. Findings and caveats of the study: Only a handful of people who got AZD1222 tested seropositive at baseline. A rise in Spike-specific TCR breadth and depth followed two AZD1222 doses. Close to half of all spike-specific TCRs reportedly target regions of the variants that are unmutated. Clonal diversity was possibly underestimated, and the donors were mostly white British, with more females.

Some clones are missing from TCRdb's copy, which holds only in-frame ones; the method was immunoSEQ multiplex PCR. The table records 85,000 to 130,000 clones, approximately 86% of them present only once. In regard to this clone: As yet, its antigen is unknown.

This receptor was obtained from an adult who received the MenACWY meningococcal vaccine as a control. J is TRBJ1-1 and V is TRBV10-1, with TRBD1 matching 7 bases. Source: peripheral blood, taken 28 days after the second dose of the MenACWY control vaccine. The CDR3: CASMVDRERFGTEAFF. The CDR3 DNA is TGCGCCAGCATGGTCGACAGGGAAAGGTTCGGTACTGAAGCTTTCTTT.